These 20 T cell receptor beta chains originate from one sample sequenced in a study of T cell responses to AZD1222 COVID-19 vaccine. Some clones are missing from TCRdb's copy, which holds only in-frame ones; the method was immunoSEQ multiplex PCR. The data contain approximately 90,000 clones, 85% to 95% of them seen just once; the ten biggest clones take up 9.5% to 15%. The sequenced sample was peripheral blood, obtained on day 0 of AZD1222 vaccination. The receptors shown here come from an adult in good health.

In nucleotides, the CDR3 is TGTGCCAGCAGTTTGGTCCCGCAGGGGTACGAGCAGTACTTC. As protein: CASSLVPQGYEQYF. The genes are TRBV27 and TRBJ2-7; D might be TRBD1 (6 bases). The ends were cut back, 3 bases at V and 4 bases at J, with 13 bases in the middle. In germline, CDR1 is MNHEY, CDR2 SMNVEV (reference sequence). The CDR3 totals 14 residues.

The genes are TRBV9 and TRBJ2-5; tentative D call: TRBD1 (6 bases). CDR3 size: 12 residues. V was pared by 10 bases and J by 5 bases, with 15 bases between. Germline V gene data show CDR1 as SGDLS and CDR2 as YYNGEE. CDR3 nucleotide sequence: TGTGCCCTGGCTGGGGGCGTCGAGACCCAGTACTTC. Translated, it gives CALAGGVETQYF.

In DNA, the CDR3 is TGTGCCAGCAGTTTATTCCACCTTGAAGCTTTCTTT. The encoded protein is CASSLFHLEAFF. The gene calls are TRBV27 and TRBJ1-1; D is ambiguous. From germline, CDR1 is MNHEY and CDR2 SMNVEV (reference sequence). This CDR3 spans 12 amino acids. With 1 base removed from V and 7 bases from J, the gap between germline ends came to 7 bases.

The chain employs TRBV7-2 and TRBJ2-5; D perhaps matches TRBD2 (5 bases). V lost 2 bases, J lost 7 bases, and 17 bases lay in between. Per the germline V gene, CDR1 is SGHTA and CDR2 is FQGNSA. The CDR3 has 15 amino acids. The CDR3 protein is CASSLMASLSGTQYF. The CDR3 DNA reads TGTGCCAGCAGCTTAATGGCTAGCCTATCCGGGACCCAGTACTTC.

This sequence joins TRBV30 and TRBJ2-7; 8 positions match TRBD1. V shed 5 bases and J 3 bases; nucleotides not matched to a gene: 6. Germline loops: CDR1 GTSNPN, CDR2 SVGIG (reference sequence). This CDR3 contains 13 residues. This chain's CDR3 is CAWAPGQGYEQYF. In nucleotides, the CDR3 is TGTGCCTGGGCTCCTGGACAGGGCTACGAGCAGTACTTC.

The rearrangement uses TRBV19 and TRBJ2-2, with unresolved D. Between the trimmed V and J ends, which lost 4 bases and 4 bases, there was a span of 10 bases. This CDR3 is built from 14 residues. Germline CDR1 LNHDA, CDR2 SQIVND (reference sequence). The CDR3 protein is CASSTQVGTGELFF. Written as DNA, the CDR3 is TGTGCCAGTAGTACCCAGGTGGGCACCGGGGAGCTGTTTTTT.

J is TRBJ1-2 and V is TRBV27; D perhaps matches TRBD1 (5 bases). This CDR3 is built from 13 residues. CDR1 is MNHEY and CDR2 is SMNVEV in the germline V gene (reference sequence). The V gene lost 9 bases and the J gene lost 8 bases, with 19 bases spanning the gap. CDR3 loop: CASRDGATRGYTF. In nucleotides, the CDR3 is TGTGCCAGTAGGGACGGCGCAACGAGGGGCTACACCTTC.

The chain carries TRBV27 and TRBJ1-6; 7 bases are a match to TRBD1. Looked up from germline, CDR1 is MNHEY and CDR2 is SMNVEV (reference sequence). The CDR3 runs to 15 residues. Trimming at V came to 6 bases and at J to 10 bases, leaving 12 bases not matched to a gene. The CDR3, as DNA: TGTGCCAGCAGCACCTCTCAGGGGGTTGGATCACCCCTCCACTTT. It specifies CASSTSQGVGSPLHF.

V gene TRBV5-1 combines with J gene TRBJ1-1; no reliable D call. The germline CDR1 and CDR2 sequences are SGHRS and YFSETQ. This CDR3 region has 12 residues. With 2 bases removed from V and 3 bases from J, the gap between germline ends came to 5 bases. CDR3 DNA: TGCGCCAGCAGCTTCGGGGACACTGAAGCTTTCTTT. The encoded protein is CASSFGDTEAFF.

The gene calls are TRBV9 and TRBJ1-2; possibly TRBD1 for D (5 bases). The germline V and J ends were trimmed by 4 bases and 5 bases, with 18 bases remaining between them. The CDR3 runs 15 residues. Looked up from germline, CDR1 is SGDLS and CDR2 is YYNGEE. In nucleotides, the CDR3 is TGTGCCAGCAGCCCCCAGGCCGGGACGGTTTATGGCTACACCTTC. This sequence encodes CASSPQAGTVYGYTF.

The gene calls are TRBV19 and TRBJ1-1; no clear D. The CDR3 spans 13 residues. Germline CDR1 is LNHDA and CDR2 is SQIVND (reference sequence). The V and J ends lost 3 bases and 3 bases respectively, with 8 bases between them. The DNA of the CDR3 is TGTGCCAGTAGTATCTCAGTTTACACTGAAGCTTTCTTT. This gives the protein CASSISVYTEAFF.

The J gene is TRBJ2-3, the V gene TRBV27, with 10 bases that match TRBD2. After removal of 5 bases from V and 2 bases from J, the junction contained 4 bases not matched to a gene. Germline V lookup: CDR1 MNHEY, CDR2 SMNVEV (reference sequence). The CDR3 runs 15 residues. Here the CDR3 reads CASSRLAGDTDTQYF. In DNA, the CDR3 is TGTGCCAGCAGTCGACTAGCGGGTGACACAGATACGCAGTATTTT.

The chain joins TRBV27 to TRBJ2-7; D ambiguous. V shed 5 bases and J shed 0 bases, with 8 bases lying between them. This CDR3 spans 13 amino acids. Germline loops: CDR1 MNHEY, CDR2 SMNVEV (reference sequence). The CDR3 nucleotides are TGTGCCAGCAGTACCGGAAGCTCCTACGAGCAGTACTTC. Protein product: CASSTGSSYEQYF.

V usage is TRBV6-5 and J usage is TRBJ2-3; D may correspond to TRBD1 or TRBD2 (7 bases each). The CDR3 contains 14 residues. Deletions cut 6 bases from V and 3 bases from J, with 13 bases between. Germline V lookup: CDR1 MNHEY, CDR2 SVGAGI. Here the CDR3 reads CASRSRGGTDTQYF. The CDR3 region has the DNA TGTGCCAGCAGGTCCAGGGGGGGTACAGATACGCAGTATTTT.

This chain connects TRBV5-1 to TRBJ2-2; 10 nucleotides match TRBD2. V gave up 4 bases and J gave up 5 bases; unmatched junction bases: 11. The CDR3 totals 17 residues. Germline CDR1 is SGHRS and CDR2 is YFSETQ. In DNA form, the CDR3 reads TGCGCCAGCAGCACGACCCCAGCGGGGGGGCTTACCGGGGAGCTGTTTTTT. Translated, it gives CASSTTPAGGLTGELFF.

The rearrangement uses TRBV7-8 and TRBJ2-3; a possible D gene is TRBD2 (5 bases). CDR1 is SGHVS, CDR2 FQNEAQ, per germline. This CDR3 has 14 amino acids. V lost 8 bases to trimming and J lost 0 bases, with 12 bases between them. The CDR3 DNA reads as TGTGCCAGCCGCGGGTACTCTAGCACAGATACGCAGTATTTT. It yields the protein CASRGYSSTDTQYF. Variable domain in full (rest from reference TRBV7-8 and TRBJ2-3): GAGVSQSPRYKVAKRGQDVALRCDPISGHVSLFWYQQALGQGPEFLTYFQNEAQLDKSGLPSDRFFAERPEGSVSTLKIQRTQQEDSAVYLCASRGYSSTDTQYFGPGTRLTVL.

The chain carries TRBV12-3 or TRBV12-4 and TRBJ2-7; possible D gene TRBD2, 6 bases. Trimming took 7 bases from V and 5 from J, leaving 15 bases between them. The CDR3 sequence is 13 residues long. CDR3 loop: CASNREKWNEQYF. DNA for the CDR3: TGTGCCAGCAACCGGGAGAAGTGGAACGAGCAGTACTTC.

The V gene is TRBV7-2, the J gene TRBJ2-7; D is possibly TRBD1 (5 bases). Trimming took off 1 base at V and 1 base at J, with 8 bases between the two ends. Germline V gene lookup returns CDR1 SGHTA and CDR2 FQGNSA. The CDR3 covers 14 residues. This CDR3 is CASSLVQGSYEQYF. The CDR3 nucleotides read TGTGCCAGCAGCTTAGTGCAGGGATCCTACGAGCAGTACTTC.

This chain links TRBV7-9 with TRBJ1-1; no clear D. V lost 3 bases and J 4 bases, leaving 6 bases between the germline ends. Germline V gene data show CDR1 as SEHNR and CDR2 as FQNEAQ (reference sequence). The CDR3 spans 12 residues. The CDR3 coding sequence is TGTGCCAGCAGCTTTCTAGGCACTGAAGCTTTCTTT. Its protein product is CASSFLGTEAFF.

The J gene is TRBJ2-1, the V gene TRBV7-2, with a tentative D call TRBD1 (5 bases). The V and J ends lost 5 bases and 8 bases respectively, with 22 bases between them. Germline V gene data show CDR1 as SGHTA and CDR2 as FQGNSA. The CDR3 contains 16 residues. In nucleotides, the CDR3 is TGTGCCAGCAGCCCAAGAAGACAGATACCCAGCCATGAGCAGTTCTTC. Its protein product is CASSPRRQIPSHEQFF.